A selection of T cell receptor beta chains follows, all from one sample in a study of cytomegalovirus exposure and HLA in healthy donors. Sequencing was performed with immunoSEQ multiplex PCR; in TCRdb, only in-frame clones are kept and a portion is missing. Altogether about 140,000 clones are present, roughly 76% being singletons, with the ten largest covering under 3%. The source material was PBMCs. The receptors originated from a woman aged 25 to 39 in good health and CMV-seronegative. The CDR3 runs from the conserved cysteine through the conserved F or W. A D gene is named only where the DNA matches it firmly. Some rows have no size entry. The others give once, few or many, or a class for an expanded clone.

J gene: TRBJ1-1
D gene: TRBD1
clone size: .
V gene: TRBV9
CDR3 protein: CASSATGARSNTEAFF
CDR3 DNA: TGTGCCAGCAGTGCAACAGGGGCACGCTCGAACACTGAAGCTTTCTTT

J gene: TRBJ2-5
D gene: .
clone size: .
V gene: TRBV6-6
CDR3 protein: CASRGKGAQQETQYF
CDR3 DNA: TGTGCCAGCAGGGGGAAGGGAGCGCAACAAGAGACCCAGTACTTC

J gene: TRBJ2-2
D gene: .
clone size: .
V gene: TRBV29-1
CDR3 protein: CSGSFTGTHTGELFF
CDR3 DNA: TGCAGCGGCTCATTTACCGGGACTCACACCGGGGAGCTGTTTTTT

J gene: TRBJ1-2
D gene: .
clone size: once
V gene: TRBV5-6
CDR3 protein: CASSLVNRDTYGYTF
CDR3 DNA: TGTGCCAGCAGCTTGGTGAACAGGGATACCTATGGCTACACCTTC

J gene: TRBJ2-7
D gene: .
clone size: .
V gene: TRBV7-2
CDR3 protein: CASSLGSVGEQYF
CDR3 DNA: TGTGCCAGCAGCTTAGGTAGCGTAGGCGAGCAGTACTTC

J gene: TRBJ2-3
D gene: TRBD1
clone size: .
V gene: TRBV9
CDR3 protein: CASSGTGAAFTNTQYF
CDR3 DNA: TGTGCCAGCAGCGGGACAGGGGCAGCTTTTACAAATACGCAGTATTTT

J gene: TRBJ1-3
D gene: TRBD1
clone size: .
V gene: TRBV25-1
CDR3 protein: CASSGGQLLGNTIYF
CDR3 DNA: TGTGCCAGCAGTGGGGGACAGCTTCTAGGAAACACCATATATTTT

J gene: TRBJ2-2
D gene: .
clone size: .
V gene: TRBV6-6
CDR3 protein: CASSLTGTLDTGELFF
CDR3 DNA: TGTGCCAGCAGCCTTACAGGGACCCTCGACACCGGGGAGCTGTTTTTT

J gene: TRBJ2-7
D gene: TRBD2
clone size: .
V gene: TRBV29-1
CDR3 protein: CSVEAPRRGGLYEQYF
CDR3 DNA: TGCAGCGTTGAAGCCCCCCGTCGGGGGGGCCTCTACGAGCAGTACTTC

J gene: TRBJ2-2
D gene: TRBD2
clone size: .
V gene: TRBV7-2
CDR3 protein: CASSFGGGTGELFF
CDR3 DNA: TGTGCCAGCAGCTTTGGGGGGGGCACCGGGGAGCTGTTTTTT

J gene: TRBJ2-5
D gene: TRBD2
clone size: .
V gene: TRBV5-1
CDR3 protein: CASSLGLAGDQETQYF
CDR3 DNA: TGCGCCAGCAGCTTGGGACTAGCGGGGGACCAAGAGACCCAGTACTTC

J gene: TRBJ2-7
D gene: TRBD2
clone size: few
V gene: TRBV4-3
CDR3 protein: CASSELAGGPYEQYF
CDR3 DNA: TGCGCCAGCAGCGAGCTAGCGGGGGGTCCTTACGAGCAGTACTTC

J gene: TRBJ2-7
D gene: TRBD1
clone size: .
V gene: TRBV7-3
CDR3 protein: CASSLALQGAEVYEQYF
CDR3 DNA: TGTGCCAGCAGCCTAGCGTTACAGGGGGCGGAGGTCTACGAGCAGTACTTC

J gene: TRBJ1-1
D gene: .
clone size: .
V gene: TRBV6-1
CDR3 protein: CASRLQKMNTEAFF
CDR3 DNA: TGTGCCAGCAGGCTACAGAAGATGAACACTGAAGCTTTCTTT

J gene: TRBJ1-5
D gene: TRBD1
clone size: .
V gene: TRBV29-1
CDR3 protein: CSVATGGDQPQHF
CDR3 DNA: TGCAGCGTGGCGACAGGGGGCGACCAGCCCCAGCATTTT